These T cell receptor beta chains were read from a single sample in a study of beta chain features in type 1 diabetes. Libraries were prepared by immunoSEQ multiplex PCR; TCRdb keeps only in-frame clonotypes and omits some of them. The sample includes around 330,000 clones, roughly 9.6% seen only once; the top ten take around 0.015%. The material sequenced was naive CD4+ T cells from blood. All receptors come from a woman aged 25 to 39 in good health. The CDR3 runs from the conserved cysteine through the conserved F or W. A D gene is named only where the DNA matches it firmly. Rows may omit the clone size; those that give it use once, few, many or a size class.

d_gene	v_gene	abundance	j_gene	CDR3aa
NA	TRBV27	few	TRBJ2-2	CASRLAPNTGELFF
TRBD2	TRBV11-2	few	TRBJ2-7	CASSPQAGGVYEQYF
TRBD2	TRBV6-1	few	TRBJ2-5	CASSASVSGRGKTQYF
NA	TRBV9	NA	TRBJ2-1	CASSVGRRSPIMGSYNEQFF
TRBD2	TRBV9	NA	TRBJ2-2	CASSAGTSWNTGELFF
NA	TRBV28	few	TRBJ2-1	CASSFTGLAYNEQFF
TRBD1	TRBV4-2	NA	TRBJ2-7	CASSQGPTGVANEQYF
TRBD1	TRBV19	NA	TRBJ2-7	CASRSGTGFYEQYF
NA	TRBV15	few	TRBJ2-3	CATSRDGGTDTQYF
NA	TRBV5-1	NA	TRBJ2-1	CASSFYRAGNEQFF